This TCR beta chain was recovered during a study of OX40 agonist ivuxolimab in advanced cancers. Study overall: Subjects had a mean age of around 60 years, with a range of roughly 20 to 79; around 83% were male.

The germline CDR1 and CDR2 sequences are KGHSH and LQKENI. This CDR3 has 13 residues. After removal of 5 bases from V and 5 bases from J, the junction contained 2 bases not matched to a gene. Profiling relied on immunoSEQ multiplex PCR, and the TCRdb table lists in-frame clones only, not all of them. Found here are tens of thousands of clones, about 93% of them singletons; the top ten hold about 0.51%. This chain uses TRBV18 with TRBJ2-1; 8 bases match TRBD2. The sequences come from CD4+ or CD8+ T cells sorted from blood, collected in a trial of the OX40 agonist ivuxolimab. This clonotype originated in an adult with an advanced solid tumor such as melanoma, head and neck, liver or kidney cancer. The CDR3, as DNA: TGTGCCAGCTCAAGGGGACTAGACAATGAGCAGTTCTTC. It yields the protein CASSRGLDNEQFF.